The text below deals with one TCR beta chain. This sample stems from a study of OX40 agonist ivuxolimab in advanced cancers. Study in general: The study gave patients intravenous ivuxolimab at 0.01 to 10 mg/kg every 2 weeks. Patients were roughly 81% male with ages roughly 23 to 79, mean approximately 62.

Sequencing was performed with immunoSEQ multiplex PCR; in TCRdb, only in-frame clones are kept and a portion is missing. The profile covers 9,500 to 10,000 clones, with approximately 66% appearing a single time and around a quarter taken by the ten largest. The sample consisted of CD4+ or CD8+ T cells sorted from blood, taken in a trial of the OX40 agonist ivuxolimab. The sequence derives from an adult with an advanced solid tumor such as melanoma, head and neck, liver or kidney cancer.

The CDR3 protein is CASFSFRTGLFF. CDR3 nucleotide sequence: TGTGCCAGCTTTTCTTTTCGAACGGGACTGTTTTTT. The J gene is TRBJ1-4, the V gene TRBV27; D is unresolved. CDR3 size: 12 residues. The V and J ends lost 8 bases and 13 bases respectively, with 17 bases between them. Germline V gene sequence: CDR1 MNHEY, CDR2 SMNVEV (reference sequence).